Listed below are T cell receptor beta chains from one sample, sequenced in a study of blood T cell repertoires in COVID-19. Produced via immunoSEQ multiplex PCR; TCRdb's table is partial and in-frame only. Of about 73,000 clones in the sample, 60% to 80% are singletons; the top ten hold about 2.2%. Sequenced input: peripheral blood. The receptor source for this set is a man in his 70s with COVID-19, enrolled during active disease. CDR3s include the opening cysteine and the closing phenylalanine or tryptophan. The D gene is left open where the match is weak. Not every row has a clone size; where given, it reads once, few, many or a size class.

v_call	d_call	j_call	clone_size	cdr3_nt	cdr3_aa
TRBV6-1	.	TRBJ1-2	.	TGTGCCAGCAGTGAAGCGCGGGGGCGGGATGGCTACACCTTC	CASSEARGRDGYTF
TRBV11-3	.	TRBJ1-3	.	TGTGCCAGCAGCTTAGCAGCGGAGCCTGGAAACACCATATATTTT	CASSLAAEPGNTIYF
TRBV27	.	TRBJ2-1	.	TGTGCCAGCAGTTTATCCGGAGGGGGCGGCTACAATGAGCAGTTCTTC	CASSLSGGGGYNEQFF
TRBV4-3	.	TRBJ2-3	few	TGCGCCAGCAGCCAAGCGAGCGGCCGAAACACAGATACGCAGTATTTT	CASSQASGRNTDTQYF
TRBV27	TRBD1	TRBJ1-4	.	TGTGCCAGCAGTGTATTGGACAGGGTTAATGAAAAACTGTTTTTT	CASSVLDRVNEKLFF
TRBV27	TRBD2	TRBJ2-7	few	TGTGCCAGCAGCCGGGGGACTAGCGGGAAACCTCCCCTAGGCGAGCAGTACTTC	CASSRGTSGKPPLGEQYF
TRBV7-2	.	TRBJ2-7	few	TGTGCCAGCAGCCGGACTCGAGTCGCCTACGAGCAGTACTTC	CASSRTRVAYEQYF
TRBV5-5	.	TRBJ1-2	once	TGTGCCAGCAGCCTCCTGGCCACCTTGAACTATGGCTACACCTTC	CASSLLATLNYGYTF
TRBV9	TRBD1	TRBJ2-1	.	TGTGCCAGCAGCCCACGACAGGGGAGGCGGAATGAGCAGTTCTTC	CASSPRQGRRNEQFF
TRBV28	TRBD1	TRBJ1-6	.	TGTGCCAGCAGTTCCGGACAGGGGTATTCACCCCTCCACTTT	CASSSGQGYSPLHF
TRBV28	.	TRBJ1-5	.	TGTGCCAGCAGTCGTCATGACTTAACGCTAAATCAGCCCCAGCATTTT	CASSRHDLTLNQPQHF
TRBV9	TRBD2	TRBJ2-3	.	TGTGCCAGCAGCGTAGCAGGGACTAGCGCCCGTAGCACAGATACGCAGTATTTT	CASSVAGTSARSTDTQYF
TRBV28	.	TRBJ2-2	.	TGTGCCACCCACGGTGGGGGGGCAAACACCGGGGAGCTGTTTTTT	CATHGGGANTGELFF
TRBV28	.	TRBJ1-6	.	TGTGCCAGCAGTTTGGGGAGGGGAAGGTCGCGCTCACCCCTCCACTTT	CASSLGRGRSRSPLHF
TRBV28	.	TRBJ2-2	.	TGTGCCAGCAGTACGACAGGGAACACCGGGGAGCTGTTTTTT	CASSTTGNTGELFF
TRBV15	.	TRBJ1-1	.	TGTGCCACCAGCAGAGAGAGGGGGACTGAAGCTTTCTTT	CATSRERGTEAFF
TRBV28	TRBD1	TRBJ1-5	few	TGTGCCAGCCTCGGCGCCGGGACAGGGGCTTCCAGAAGGCCCCAGCATTTT	CASLGAGTGASRRPQHF
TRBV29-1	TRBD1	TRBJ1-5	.	TGCAGCGTCGGTGACAGGGGGGGTCGGCCCCAGCATTTT	CSVGDRGGRPQHF
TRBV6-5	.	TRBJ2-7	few	TGTGCCAGCAGGTCCCACAGGTACGAGCAGTACTTC	CASRSHRYEQYF
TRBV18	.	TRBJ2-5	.	TGTGCCAGCTCACCCTCGACAGGCGGGCTGGAGACCCAGTACTTC	CASSPSTGGLETQYF
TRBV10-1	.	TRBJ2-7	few	TGCGCCAAGCAAAGCTCACGGGCCTACGAGCAGTACTTC	CAKQSSRAYEQYF
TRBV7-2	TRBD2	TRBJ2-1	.	TGTGCCAGCAGCTTAGCGAAAACTAGCGGGCCCTACAATGAGCAGTTCTTC	CASSLAKTSGPYNEQFF
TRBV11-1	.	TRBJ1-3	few	TGTGCCAGCAGCGTCGGAGGGCAGGTGGGAAACACCATATATTTT	CASSVGGQVGNTIYF
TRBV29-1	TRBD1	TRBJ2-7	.	TGCAGCGCGGGGACAGGGAGCTACGAGCAGTACTTC	CSAGTGSYEQYF
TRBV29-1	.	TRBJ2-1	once	TGCAGCGGACGAGACAGGGGACTAGCTGGTGAGCAGTTCTTC	CSGRDRGLAGEQFF
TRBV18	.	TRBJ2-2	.	TGTGCCAGCTCACTCCCCGGGACTGTATACACCGGGGAGCTGTTTTTT	CASSLPGTVYTGELFF
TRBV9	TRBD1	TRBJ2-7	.	TGTGCCAGCAGCGTAGGGGTTACAGGGGCATTGTATTACGAGCAGTACTTC	CASSVGVTGALYYEQYF
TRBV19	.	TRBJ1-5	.	TGTGCCAGTAGCCCTCGGACAGTAAATCAGCCCCAGCATTTT	CASSPRTVNQPQHF
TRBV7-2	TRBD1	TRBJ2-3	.	TGTGCCAGCCTCCCCCTGGGACAGGGGGCAGATACGCAGTATTTT	CASLPLGQGADTQYF
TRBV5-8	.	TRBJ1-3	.	TGTGCCAGCAGCTTGGGGGCAGCCTCTGGAAACACCATATATTTT	CASSLGAASGNTIYF
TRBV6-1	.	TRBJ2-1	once	TGTGCCAGCAGTGAAAGTCCCGAGAGCAATGAGCAGTTCTTC	CASSESPESNEQFF
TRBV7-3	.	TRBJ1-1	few	TGTGCCAGCAGCTTAAAGTGGGGGCGCGATACTGAAGCTTTCTTT	CASSLKWGRDTEAFF
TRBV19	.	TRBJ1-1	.	TGTGCCAGTAGTATAGATAGGAGCGGGGACCCGTCTATACGCAACACTGAAGCTTTCTTT	CASSIDRSGDPSIRNTEAFF
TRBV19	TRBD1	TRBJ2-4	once	TGTGCCAGTAGTATAGGACAGGGGGGGAATCTAGCCAAAAACATTCAGTACTTC	CASSIGQGGNLAKNIQYF
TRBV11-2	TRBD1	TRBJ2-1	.	TGTGCCAGCAGCTTAGAACCGACAGGGGGCTGGCATGAGCAGTTCTTC	CASSLEPTGGWHEQFF